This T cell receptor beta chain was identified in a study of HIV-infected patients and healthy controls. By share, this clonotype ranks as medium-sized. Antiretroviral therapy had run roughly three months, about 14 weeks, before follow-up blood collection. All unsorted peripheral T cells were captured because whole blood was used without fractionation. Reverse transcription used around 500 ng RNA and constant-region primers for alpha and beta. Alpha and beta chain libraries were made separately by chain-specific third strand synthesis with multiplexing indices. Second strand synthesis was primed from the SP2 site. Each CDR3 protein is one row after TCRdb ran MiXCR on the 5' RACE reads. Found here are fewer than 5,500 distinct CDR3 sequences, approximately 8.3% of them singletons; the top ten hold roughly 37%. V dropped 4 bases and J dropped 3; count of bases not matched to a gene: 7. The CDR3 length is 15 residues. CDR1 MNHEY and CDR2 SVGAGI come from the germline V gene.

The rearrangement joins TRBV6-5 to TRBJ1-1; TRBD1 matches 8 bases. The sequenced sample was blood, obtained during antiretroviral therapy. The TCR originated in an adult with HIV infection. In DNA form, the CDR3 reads TGTGCCAGCAGTTCCCAGGGGGCTAGGTACACTGAAGCTTTCTTT. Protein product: CASSSQGARYTEAFF.